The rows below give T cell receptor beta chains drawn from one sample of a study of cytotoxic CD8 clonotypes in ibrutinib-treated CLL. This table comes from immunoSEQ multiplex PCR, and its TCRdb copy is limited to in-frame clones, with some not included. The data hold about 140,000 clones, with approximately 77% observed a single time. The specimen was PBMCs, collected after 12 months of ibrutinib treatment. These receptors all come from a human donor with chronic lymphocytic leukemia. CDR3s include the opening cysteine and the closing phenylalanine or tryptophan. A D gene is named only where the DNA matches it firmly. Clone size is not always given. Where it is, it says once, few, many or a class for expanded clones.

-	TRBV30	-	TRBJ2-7	TGTGCCTGCCTGACGGGGGGCCCCGACTACGAGCAGTACTTC	CACLTGGPDYEQYF
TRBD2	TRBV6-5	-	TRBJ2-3	TGTGCCAGCAGGGGGGACTACACAGATACGCAGTATTTT	CASRGDYTDTQYF
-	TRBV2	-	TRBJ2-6	TGTGCCAGCCTAAAACTCTCTGGGGCCAACGTCCTGACTTTC	CASLKLSGANVLTF
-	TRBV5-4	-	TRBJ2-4	TGTGCCAGCAGCAGGATCGGACACGGAAACATTCAGTACTTC	CASSRIGHGNIQYF
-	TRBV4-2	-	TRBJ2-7	TGTGCCAGCAGCCAAGACTTTTCAGGATACGAGCAGTACTTC	CASSQDFSGYEQYF
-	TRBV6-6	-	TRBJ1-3	TGTGCCAGCAGTTACCCACACGGGGTTGCTGGAAACACCATATATTTT	CASSYPHGVAGNTIYF
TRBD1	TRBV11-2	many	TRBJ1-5	TGTGCCAGCAGGCTGACAGGGGACGGTCAGCCCCAGCATTTT	CASRLTGDGQPQHF
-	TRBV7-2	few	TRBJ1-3	TGTGCCAGCAGCTTAGCGGGGTCCTCTGGAAACACCATATATTTT	CASSLAGSSGNTIYF
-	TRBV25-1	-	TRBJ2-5	TGTGCCAGCAGTGAGAGGCTGCGCCAGTACTTC	CASSERLRQYF
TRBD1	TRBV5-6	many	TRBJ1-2	TGTGCCAGCAGCTTTCAGGGGGCCCTAACCCGCTATGGCTACACCTTC	CASSFQGALTRYGYTF
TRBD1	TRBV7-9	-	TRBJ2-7	TGTGCCAGCAGCTTATCCATAGACAGGGACGCCTACGAGCAGTACTTC	CASSLSIDRDAYEQYF
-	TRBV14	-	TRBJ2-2	TGTGCCAGCAGCCAGCAAGCGACTGTACCCACCGGGGAGCTGTTTTTT	CASSQQATVPTGELFF
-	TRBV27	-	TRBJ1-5	TGTGCCAGCAGTTTATATAACAATCAGCCCCAGCATTTT	CASSLYNNQPQHF